This T cell receptor beta chain was found in a study of shared clonotypes between healthy human individuals. The CDR3 loop spans 15 amino acids. With 3 bases clipped from V and 9 bases from J, the junction kept 11 bases outside the gene matches. CDR1 is MGHRA, CDR2 YSYEKL, per germline. In replicate PCRs of sorted subsets, roughly 200 ng DNA, about 30,000 T cell genomes, was used. The protocol was immunoSEQ multiplex PCR, while the TCRdb copy is restricted to in-frame clones and leaves out a portion. The data hold under 350,000 clones, with around nine tenths observed a single time. Findings and limits, study-wide: Memory subsets generally showed lower estimated richness than naive subsets. Shared clonotypes: 4.5% to 5% naive CD4, under 4% naive CD8, 2.3% memory CD4, approximately 0.37% memory CD8.

Concerning this clone itself: The target antigen is unknown.

V is TRBV4-1 and J is TRBJ2-1; 7 bases map to TRBD1. The origin of this receptor is a man aged 18 to 29 in good health. The sample comprised memory CD8+ T cells sorted from blood. Subset meaning: CD45RO+ cells pooled with CCR7-negative TemRA cells. Here the CDR3 DNA reads TGCGCCAGCAGCCACTCGACAGGGTCCTATTTTGAGCAGTTCTTC. This sequence encodes CASSHSTGSYFEQFF.